The 26 T cell receptor beta chains presented below share a single source sample, sequenced in a study of shared clonotypes between healthy human individuals. The data were produced by immunoSEQ multiplex PCR, yet TCRdb's version contains in-frame clones alone and is incomplete. The sample records about 230,000 clones, just over 65% being singletons. Sequenced: memory CD4+ T cells sorted from blood. As to subset: CD45RA-negative fraction. The receptors come from a man aged 25 to 40 in good health.

J is TRBJ1-2 and V is TRBV27; weak D call: TRBD1 (6 bases). Germline CDR1 MNHEY, CDR2 SMNVEV (reference sequence). V lost 2 bases, J lost 0 bases, and 7 bases lay in between. This CDR3 has 14 residues. CDR3 nucleotide sequence: TGTGCCAGCAGTTTAAAGGGGGCTAACTATGGCTACACCTTC. This translates into CASSLKGANYGYTF.

In nucleotides, the CDR3 is TGTGCCAGCAGCCCGACCGTGGCTATCCGCGGGGAGACCCAGTACTTC. Amino acid sequence: CASSPTVAIRGETQYF. The chain carries TRBV7-2 and TRBJ2-5; a weak D match, TRBD2 (5 bases). Trimming took 5 bases from V and 5 from J, leaving 21 bases between them. This CDR3 contains 16 residues. Germline V CDR1 and CDR2: SGHTA, FQGNSA. Using reference TRBV7-2 and TRBJ2-5 for the parts outside the CDR3, the full variable domain is GAGVSQSPSNKVTEKGKDVELRCDPISGHTALYWYRQSLGQGLEFLIYFQGNSAPDKSGLPSDRFSAERTGGSVSTLTIQRTQQEDSAVYLCASSPTVAIRGETQYFGPGTRLLVL.

This clone was counted at least ten times. The rearrangement uses TRBV15 and TRBJ1-5, with D unresolved. The length of the CDR3 is 13 residues. Trimming removed 3 bases at V and 1 base at J, with 4 bases between. Germline V gene data show CDR1 as LNHNV and CDR2 as YYDKDF (reference sequence). The CDR3 loop is CATSRGSNQPQHF. CDR3 sequence (DNA): TGTGCCACCAGCAGGGGAAGCAATCAGCCCCAGCATTTT. Complete variable domain (other parts from reference TRBV15 and TRBJ1-5): DAMVIQNPRYQVTQFGKPVTLSCSQTLNHNVMYWYQQKSSQAPKLLFHYYDKDFNNEADTPDNFQSRRPNTSFCFLDIRSPGLGDTAMYLCATSRGSNQPQHFGDGTRLSIL.

This chain joins TRBV7-2 and TRBJ1-2, with a weak D call TRBD1 (6 bases). V was shortened by 5 bases and J by 0 bases, with 13 bases between the two germline ends. Germline CDR1 and CDR2: SGHTA and FQGNSA. This CDR3 contains 15 residues. The CDR3 here is CASSGTQPANYGYTF. In nucleotides, the CDR3 is TGTGCCAGCAGCGGGACACAGCCCGCTAACTATGGCTACACCTTC.

The chain employs TRBV7-9 and TRBJ1-1; D is undetermined. Germline assignment: CDR1 SEHNR and CDR2 FQNEAQ (reference sequence). The CDR3 length is 13 residues. The V end lost 5 bases, the J end lost 5 bases, and 12 bases lay between the germline ends. The CDR3 sequence: CASSDPWQTEAFF. The CDR3 nucleotides read TGTGCCAGCAGCGACCCCTGGCAAACTGAAGCTTTCTTT.

The table lists this clone with a count of one. V gene TRBV27 combines with J gene TRBJ2-3, with 12 positions matching TRBD2. V was pared by 3 bases and J by 7 bases, with 14 bases of the junction left unmatched. Per germline, CDR1 MNHEY and CDR2 SMNVEV (reference sequence). The CDR3 extends over 18 amino acids. In nucleotides, the CDR3 is TGTGCCAGCAGTTTGCGCGCTAGCGGGAGGGATGTGGAAAATACGCAGTATTTT. Translated: CASSLRASGRDVENTQYF.

CDR3 in DNA: TGTGCCAGCAGTCCTAGTCATCAGGAGACCCAGTACTTC. This gives the protein CASSPSHQETQYF. The chain is built from TRBV7-2 and TRBJ2-5; no firm D call. The CDR3 loop spans 13 amino acids. Trimming left V 6 bases short and J 5 bases short, with 13 bases between. Germline CDR1 SGHTA, CDR2 FQGNSA.

V gene TRBV18 combines with J gene TRBJ2-7; D call uncertain. The CDR3 is 12 residues long. Germline values: CDR1 KGHSH, CDR2 LQKENI. V gave up 7 bases and J gave up 6 bases, with 13 bases separating them. CDR3 coding DNA: TGTGCCAGCTTTGGTAGCTCGCGCGAGCAGTACTTC. This gives the protein CASFGSSREQYF.

V gene TRBV28 combines with J gene TRBJ2-1; D ambiguous. Germline CDR1 and CDR2: MDHEN and SYDVKM. V lost 2 bases and J 3 bases, leaving 11 bases between the germline ends. The length of the CDR3 is 15 residues. CDR3 sequence: CASSLSQRGYNEQFF. As DNA, the CDR3 is TGTGCCAGCAGTTTAAGTCAGCGCGGCTACAATGAGCAGTTCTTC.

V is TRBV19 and J is TRBJ2-2; no clear D. The V and J ends lost 3 bases and 6 bases respectively, with 8 bases between them. Germline V gives CDR1 LNHDA, CDR2 SQIVND (reference sequence). The CDR3 spans 13 residues. The DNA of the CDR3 is TGTGCCAGTAGTATCGCCGGGTCCGGGGAGCTGTTTTTT. Its translation is CASSIAGSGELFF.

Many counts were recorded for this clone. The chain recombines TRBV5-1 with TRBJ2-7; 10 nucleotides agree with TRBD1. This CDR3 region has 14 residues. Germline trimming cut 3 bases from V and 6 bases from J; bases unmatched to any gene: 6. The germline V gene has CDR1 SGHRS and CDR2 YFSETQ. CDR3 region: CASSYRDRGSEQYF. The CDR3 nucleotides are TGCGCCAGCAGCTACCGGGACAGGGGCTCCGAGCAGTACTTC. Variable domain in full (rest from reference TRBV5-1 and TRBJ2-7): KAGVTQTPRYLIKTRGQQVTLSCSPISGHRSVSWYQQTPGQGLQFLFEYFSETQRNKGNFPGRFSGRQFSNSRSEMNVSTLELGDSALYLCASSYRDRGSEQYFGPGTRLTVT.

The gene calls are TRBV10-3 and TRBJ2-5; D may correspond to TRBD1 or TRBD2 (5 bases each). This CDR3 is 15 amino acids long. Looked up from germline, CDR1 is ENHRY and CDR2 is SYGVKD. Trimming removed 0 bases at V and 1 base at J, with 9 bases between. CDR3 region: CAISESKGTQETQYF. For the CDR3, the DNA is TGTGCCATCAGTGAGTCGAAGGGGACCCAAGAGACCCAGTACTTC.

The chain is built from TRBV4-1 and TRBJ1-2; D is undetermined. Trimming left V 7 bases short and J 2 bases short, with 14 bases between. Germline V CDR1 and CDR2: MGHRA, YSYEKL. This CDR3 contains 14 residues. The CDR3 here is CASTPARANYGYTF. In nucleotides, the CDR3 is TGCGCCAGCACCCCGGCCCGAGCGAACTATGGCTACACCTTC.

This clone occurred a few times. The rearrangement uses TRBV5-1 and TRBJ2-3; D is unresolved. V gave up 1 base and J gave up 0 bases, with 3 bases separating them. The CDR3 is 13 amino acids. Looked up from germline, CDR1 is SGHRS and CDR2 is YFSETQ. CDR3 DNA sequence: TGCGCCAGCAGCTTGCCCAGCACAGATACGCAGTATTTT. It encodes CASSLPSTDTQYF. Drawing the rest from reference TRBV5-1 and TRBJ2-3, the complete variable domain is KAGVTQTPRYLIKTRGQQVTLSCSPISGHRSVSWYQQTPGQGLQFLFEYFSETQRNKGNFPGRFSGRQFSNSRSEMNVSTLELGDSALYLCASSLPSTDTQYFGPGTRLTVL.

The CDR3 region is CASSPQWTGNEQFF. CDR3 bases: TGTGCCAGCAGCCCACAGTGGACTGGGAATGAGCAGTTCTTC. V is TRBV7-9 and J is TRBJ2-1; D might be TRBD2 (5 bases). The CDR3 covers 14 residues. Between the trimmed V and J ends, which lost 5 bases and 7 bases, there was a span of 15 bases. CDR1 is SEHNR and CDR2 is FQNEAQ in the germline V gene (reference sequence).

This clone has only a few counts. Other DNA sequences in this specimen translate into the identical CDR3. This chain connects TRBV18 to TRBJ1-1; D is perhaps TRBD1 (6 bases). CDR3 length: 13 amino acids. V lost 6 bases and J lost 1, with 9 bases in between. Per germline, CDR1 KGHSH and CDR2 LQKENI. CDR3 residues: CASSQGQNTEAFF. The CDR3 DNA reads as TGTGCCAGCTCTCAGGGACAGAACACTGAAGCTTTCTTT.

This chain connects TRBV5-1 to TRBJ1-1; no firm D call. The CDR3 extends over 13 amino acids. CDR1 SGHRS and CDR2 YFSETQ come from the germline V gene. The V end lost 4 bases, the J end lost 4 bases, and 11 bases lay between the germline ends. DNA for the CDR3: TGCGCCAGCAGCCTGGATGGGAGCACTGAAGCTTTCTTT. It encodes CASSLDGSTEAFF.

The chain recombines TRBV2 with TRBJ2-1, with TRBD1 matching over 7 bases. CDR1 and CDR2 (germline): SNHLY, FYNNEI. The CDR3 runs to 14 residues. V shed 6 bases, J shed 11 bases, and the junction held 13 bases outside the gene matches. CDR3 amino acids: CASRALGQVSKQFF. The CDR3 bases are TGTGCCAGCAGGGCCCTAGGACAGGTTTCGAAGCAGTTCTTC.

The chain links TRBV7-8 to TRBJ2-7, with D tentatively TRBD1 or TRBD2 (7 bases each). The CDR3 spans 16 residues. Per germline, CDR1 SGHVS and CDR2 FQNEAQ. V shed 5 bases and J shed 0 bases, with 17 bases lying between them. CDR3 residues: CASSARGGSGSYEQYF. CDR3 bases: TGTGCCAGCAGCGCCAGGGGGGGGAGCGGCTCCTACGAGCAGTACTTC.

CDR3 in amino acids: CASRNLAGNDEQFF. DNA of the CDR3: TGTGCCAGCAGAAACCTAGCGGGAAACGATGAGCAGTTCTTC. This sequence joins TRBV7-6 and TRBJ2-1; 9 bases match TRBD2. Germline-derived CDR1 and CDR2 are SGHVS and FNYEAQ. The junction had 8 bases not matched to a gene; V was cut back by 6 bases and J by 8 bases. The CDR3 extends over 14 amino acids.

The V gene is TRBV7-3, the J gene TRBJ2-3; 9 bases map to TRBD2. Trimming took 5 bases from V and 2 from J; bases not matched to a gene: 5. CDR3 length equals 15 residues. Germline values: CDR1 SGHTA, CDR2 FQGTGA. Here the CDR3 reads CASSPWTSATDTQYF. The CDR3 bases are TGTGCCAGCAGCCCCTGGACTAGCGCCACAGATACGCAGTATTTT.

This rearrangement joins TRBV21-1 to TRBJ2-7; TRBD1 is the table's D call, not checked against the DNA. TRBV21-1 is annotated as a pseudogene. This CDR3 is built from 17 residues. The CDR3 nucleotides read TGTGCCAGCGGACAGGCCTACGCGGGCTTCAGGACCTACGAGCAGTACTTC. Protein product: CASGQAYAGFRTYEQYF.

The chain recombines TRBV27 with TRBJ2-1; 10 bases match TRBD2. Per germline, CDR1 MNHEY and CDR2 SMNVEV (reference sequence). This CDR3 contains 16 residues. V shed 5 bases and J 3 bases; nucleotides not matched to a gene: 7. The CDR3 here is CASSPLAGGLYNEQFF. The DNA of the CDR3 is TGTGCCAGCAGTCCCTTAGCGGGAGGACTCTACAATGAGCAGTTCTTC.

V gene TRBV5-1 combines with J gene TRBJ1-1; 10 bases agree with TRBD1. With 4 bases clipped from V and 8 bases from J, the junction kept 5 bases outside the gene matches. Germline lookup yields CDR1 SGHRS and CDR2 YFSETQ. The CDR3 is made up of 13 amino acids. The CDR3 reads CASSVGTGEEAFF. CDR3 nucleotide sequence: TGCGCCAGCAGCGTAGGGACAGGGGAAGAAGCTTTCTTT.

This clone was observed at least ten times. V is TRBV7-8 and J is TRBJ2-1, with D hard to call. Germline assignment: CDR1 SGHVS and CDR2 FQNEAQ. This CDR3 has 15 amino acids. V lost 6 bases, J lost 1 base, and 13 bases lay in between. The CDR3 reads CASSFDIPSYNEQFF. In DNA form, the CDR3 reads TGTGCCAGCAGTTTTGACATACCGTCCTACAATGAGCAGTTCTTC.

As regards this clone: In the same sample, other DNA sequences code for this CDR3. The rearrangement uses TRBV28 and TRBJ1-1; D is ambiguous. The germline gives CDR1 MDHEN, CDR2 SYDVKM. Trimming cost V 3 bases and J 4 bases, with 3 bases left between them. CDR3 length equals 11 residues. CDR3 nucleotide sequence: TGTGCCAGCAGTTTGAGCACTGAAGCTTTCTTT. This sequence encodes CASSLSTEAFF.